Shown below are 14 T cell receptor beta chains from a single sample sequenced in a study of blood T cell repertoires in COVID-19. The data were produced by immunoSEQ multiplex PCR, yet TCRdb's version contains in-frame clones alone and is incomplete. Altogether fewer than 100,000 clones are present, roughly 90% being singletons, with the ten largest covering roughly 0.78%. Material for sequencing was peripheral blood. These receptors all come from a woman older than 75 with acute or convalescent COVID-19.

The chain links TRBV6-5 to TRBJ1-1; no definite D call. The CDR3 consists of 12 residues. V lost 4 bases to trimming and J lost 5 bases, with 8 bases between them. CDR1 MNHEY and CDR2 SVGAGI come from the germline V gene. CDR3 in amino acids: CASSSGPTEAFF. CDR3 sequence (DNA): TGTGCCAGCAGTTCAGGTCCGACTGAAGCTTTCTTT.

The chain is built from TRBV5-1 and TRBJ2-7; 9 bases match TRBD1. The CDR3 loop spans 14 amino acids. The germline gives CDR1 SGHRS, CDR2 YFSETQ. After removal of 4 bases from V and 7 bases from J, the junction contained 9 bases not matched to a gene. The CDR3 DNA follows: TGCGCCAGCAGCGATATACAGGGGGCTGGTGAGCAGTACTTC. This sequence encodes CASSDIQGAGEQYF.

V usage is TRBV28 and J usage is TRBJ1-6; 11 bases line up with TRBD1. Germline V lookup: CDR1 MDHEN, CDR2 SYDVKM. Trimming removed 4 bases from V and 10 bases from J; junction bases left unmatched: 3. CDR3 size: 14 residues. For the CDR3, the DNA is TGTGCCAGCAGTTCCGGGACAGGGGGATCACCCCTCCACTTT. Its translation: CASSSGTGGSPLHF. Full variable domain (missing parts from reference TRBV28 and TRBJ1-6): DVKVTQSSRYLVKRTGEKVFLECVQDMDHENMFWYRQDPGLGLRLIYFSYDVKMKEKGDIPEGYSVSREKKERFSLILESASTNQTSMYLCASSSGTGGSPLHFGNGTRLTVT.

The V call is TRBV2, the J call TRBJ1-4; a possible D gene is TRBD1 (6 bases). The CDR3 contains 14 residues. V was shortened by 6 bases and J by 10 bases, with 18 bases between the two germline ends. Germline V CDR1 and CDR2: SNHLY, FYNNEI. CDR3 sequence (DNA): TGTGCCAGCAGCGGGGGGACGCTCAGGGGAAAACTGTTTTTT. Its protein is CASSGGTLRGKLFF.

This clone was seen only once. V is TRBV29-1 and J is TRBJ1-2; 11 nucleotides match TRBD1. V lost 3 bases, J lost 14 bases, and 11 bases stayed unmatched. The CDR3 length is 13 residues. Per germline, CDR1 SQVTM and CDR2 ANQGSEA. CDR3 nucleotides: TGCAGCGTTGACCGGGACAGGGGGGGATCGAAGACCTTC. Protein: CSVDRDRGGSKTF.

The J gene is TRBJ1-4, the V gene TRBV19; D is possibly TRBD1 (6 bases). The CDR3 has 15 residues. Germline V gene lookup returns CDR1 LNHDA and CDR2 SQIVND (reference sequence). Trimming removed 9 bases from V and 8 bases from J, with 22 bases in between. CDR3 sequence: CASLSVGGAKEKLFF. The CDR3 DNA reads TGTGCCAGCCTATCGGTTGGGGGCGCGAAAGAAAAACTGTTTTTT. The full variable domain, rest sourced from reference TRBV19 and TRBJ1-4, is DGGITQSPKYLFRKEGQNVTLSCEQNLNHDAMYWYRQDPGQGLRLIYYSQIVNDFQKGDIAEGYSVSREKKESFPLTVTSAQKNPTAFYLCASLSVGGAKEKLFFGSGTQLSVL.

The rearrangement joins TRBV24-1 to TRBJ2-1, with D perhaps TRBD2 (5 bases). The V end lost 3 bases, the J end lost 8 bases, and 10 bases lay between the germline ends. The CDR3 extends over 13 amino acids. Per the germline V gene, CDR1 is KGHDR and CDR2 is SFDVKD. CDR3 amino acids: CATSDGEWDEQFF. In DNA, the CDR3 is TGTGCCACCAGTGATGGGGAGTGGGATGAGCAGTTCTTC.

This clone came up once. The chain couples TRBV19 to TRBJ2-5; 8 nucleotides agree with TRBD1. The CDR3 has 15 residues. Per germline, CDR1 LNHDA and CDR2 SQIVND (reference sequence). J was trimmed by 2 bases and V by 3 bases; bases with no gene match: 5. The CDR3 here is CASSIMGQEQETQYF. Written as DNA, the CDR3 is TGTGCCAGTAGTATCATGGGACAGGAACAAGAGACCCAGTACTTC.

V usage is TRBV19 and J usage is TRBJ2-6; possible D gene TRBD1, 5 bases. The CDR3 sequence is 16 residues long. Deletions cut 3 bases from V and 1 base from J, with 10 bases between. Germline V lookup: CDR1 LNHDA, CDR2 SQIVND (reference sequence). The CDR3 is CASSINRISGANVLTF. The CDR3 nucleotides read TGTGCCAGTAGTATCAACAGGATATCTGGGGCCAACGTCCTGACTTTC.

This clone was seen a handful of times. The CDR3 nucleotides read TGTGCCACCAGCAGAGGGCGGAATTCCGGAAACACCATATATTTT. Its protein product is CATSRGRNSGNTIYF. The rearrangement joins TRBV15 to TRBJ1-3; D call uncertain. This CDR3 spans 15 amino acids. CDR1 LNHNV and CDR2 YYDKDF come from the germline V gene (reference sequence). V lost 1 base and J lost 4, with 11 bases in between.

In this sample, this clone turned up once. J is TRBJ1-6 and V is TRBV5-4; tentative D call: TRBD1 (5 bases). The CDR3 totals 10 residues. V was cut by 9 bases and J by 9 bases, with 7 bases left in between. Germline CDR1 is SGHNT and CDR2 is YYREEE (reference sequence). In DNA form, the CDR3 reads TGTGCCACCGGGGGTTCACCCCTCCACTTT. This codes for CATGGSPLHF.

This clone has a handful of counts. This rearrangement joins TRBV28 to TRBJ1-3, with TRBD1 as a possible D gene (5 bases). CDR3 length equals 15 residues. V lost 6 bases and J lost 0, with 12 bases in between. CDR1 is MDHEN and CDR2 is SYDVKM in the germline V gene. The chain's CDR3 is CASSGGSLSGNTIYF. The DNA for the CDR3 is TGTGCCAGCAGCGGGGGTTCCCTCTCTGGAAACACCATATATTTT.

The rearrangement joins TRBV4-2 to TRBJ1-2; D might be TRBD1 (5 bases). With 1 base removed from V and 4 bases from J, the gap between germline ends came to 16 bases. Germline V CDR1 and CDR2: LGHNA, YNFKEQ. The CDR3 totals 16 residues. CDR3 DNA: TGTGCCAGCAGCCAAGTGGGCAGGGAGGCCGCCTATGGCTACACCTTC. As protein: CASSQVGREAAYGYTF.

V is TRBV7-9 and J is TRBJ2-7; 12 bases line up with TRBD1. CDR3 size: 15 residues. CDR1 is SEHNR and CDR2 is FQNEAQ in the germline V gene (reference sequence). The trim removed 1 base at V and 6 bases at J, leaving 4 bases unmatched. This CDR3 is CASSLVGQGAPEQYF. DNA of the CDR3: TGTGCCAGCAGCTTAGTGGGACAGGGGGCGCCCGAGCAGTACTTC.